This is a list of T cell receptor beta chains from one sample in a study of T cell changes during pregnancy in multiple sclerosis. Generated by immunoSEQ multiplex PCR, the TCRdb table keeps only in-frame clones and is missing some. The sample lists 45,000 to 60,000 clones; roughly 91% were seen once. The sample in question was CD4+ T cells from peripheral blood mononuclear cells, obtained after pregnancy. The origin of the receptors is a female donor in good health, enrolled as a control in a pregnancy study. Each CDR3 is given with its conserved first and last residue. The D gene is left open where the match is weak. Expanded clones get a size class; other rows say once, few or many, or leave the size out.

clone size,V gene,J gene,D gene,CDR3 DNA,CDR3 protein
NA,TRBV5-4,TRBJ1-1,NA,TGTGCCAGCAGCTCCGGGGGGGGGAGAAACACTGAAGCTTTCTTT,CASSSGGGRNTEAFF
NA,TRBV7-2,TRBJ2-1,NA,TGTGCCAGCAGCTTAGGCGGGAACTACAATGAGCAGTTCTTC,CASSLGGNYNEQFF
NA,TRBV5-4,TRBJ1-2,NA,TGTGCCAGCAGCTTACAGGCCGACTATGGCTACACCTTC,CASSLQADYGYTF
NA,TRBV19,TRBJ1-5,TRBD1,TGTGCCAGTAGCTCGGGGGCGGACAGGAGCCAGCCCCAGCATTTT,CASSSGADRSQPQHF
NA,TRBV2,TRBJ1-4,NA,TGTGCCAGCAGTCGTCACAGTACTGATGAAAAACTGTTTTTT,CASSRHSTDEKLFF
NA,TRBV19,TRBJ1-1,NA,TGTGCCTCCATCAGGCAGGGAAAAGGTGAAGCTTTCTTT,CASIRQGKGEAFF
once,TRBV28,TRBJ2-7,NA,TGTGCCAGCAGTTGGCGGCTCGAGCAGTACTTC,CASSWRLEQYF
few,TRBV7-3,TRBJ2-2,TRBD2,TGTGCCAGCAGCAGCAGCGGGGGGGGTACCGGGGAGCTGTTTTTT,CASSSSGGGTGELFF
few,TRBV14,TRBJ1-1,NA,TGTGCCAGCAGCCAAGTTCCGAGGAACACTGAAGCTTTCTTT,CASSQVPRNTEAFF
NA,TRBV18,TRBJ1-5,TRBD1,TGTGCCAGCTCACCCCTCAGGGGGGACAATCAGCCCCAGCATTTT,CASSPLRGDNQPQHF
NA,TRBV6-4,TRBJ2-1,NA,TGTGCCAGCAGTGACGAAGGGGGATTTGATGAGCAGTTCTTC,CASSDEGGFDEQFF
NA,TRBV5-1,TRBJ2-7,NA,TGCGCCAGCAGCTTGCTAGAGTACGAGCAGTACTTC,CASSLLEYEQYF
NA,TRBV2,TRBJ2-7,TRBD2,TGTGCCAGCAGTGAGTCCGCTAGCGGGCCCTACGAGCAGTACTTC,CASSESASGPYEQYF
NA,TRBV5-1,TRBJ2-5,TRBD2,TGCGCCAGCAGCCCTAGGGGCGGGGGGCTGGAGACCCAGTACTTC,CASSPRGGGLETQYF
NA,TRBV5-1,TRBJ2-1,TRBD2,TGCGCCAGCAGCTTTGGCCTGACTAGCGGCGTCTACAATGAGCAGTTCTTC,CASSFGLTSGVYNEQFF
NA,TRBV7-2,TRBJ2-1,NA,TGTGCCAGCAGCTTTTACCTAAACAATGAGCAGTTCTTC,CASSFYLNNEQFF
few,TRBV28,TRBJ1-5,NA,TGTGCCAGCAGTTTATACCTACAGACGAATCAGCCCCAGCATTTT,CASSLYLQTNQPQHF
NA,TRBV9,TRBJ2-3,TRBD2,TGTGCCAGCAGCGTTATAGCGGGGAGCACAGATACGCAGTATTTT,CASSVIAGSTDTQYF
once,TRBV5-5,TRBJ2-3,TRBD2,TGTGCCTCAAGCGGGAGATTTTCGGGGTATAGCACAGATACGCAGTATTTT,CASSGRFSGYSTDTQYF
NA,TRBV4-1,TRBJ1-2,NA,TGCGCCAGCAGCCTGGAACCCGGGATAATGTATGGCTACACCTTC,CASSLEPGIMYGYTF
NA,TRBV10-3,TRBJ2-7,TRBD1,TGTGCCATCACTAACAGGGGCAACGAGCAGTACTTC,CAITNRGNEQYF
NA,TRBV6-1,TRBJ1-3,NA,TGTGCCAGCAGTGAAGCGCTCGGAGGGTCTGGAAACACCATATATTTT,CASSEALGGSGNTIYF
few,TRBV2,TRBJ2-7,NA,TGTGCCAGCAGTGAAATCCAGGGCGGTGCCGAGCAGTACTTC,CASSEIQGGAEQYF
NA,TRBV4-1,TRBJ2-2,TRBD2,TGCGCCAGCAGCCAAGACCGGACTAGCGGGAGGGCCGGGGAGCTGTTTTTT,CASSQDRTSGRAGELFF
NA,TRBV5-6,TRBJ1-3,NA,TGTGCCAGCAGCTCGCCTACAGGGACTGGAAACACCATATATTTT,CASSSPTGTGNTIYF
NA,TRBV30,TRBJ2-7,NA,TGTGCCTGGAGTGTAAGCATCTACGAGCAGTACTTC,CAWSVSIYEQYF